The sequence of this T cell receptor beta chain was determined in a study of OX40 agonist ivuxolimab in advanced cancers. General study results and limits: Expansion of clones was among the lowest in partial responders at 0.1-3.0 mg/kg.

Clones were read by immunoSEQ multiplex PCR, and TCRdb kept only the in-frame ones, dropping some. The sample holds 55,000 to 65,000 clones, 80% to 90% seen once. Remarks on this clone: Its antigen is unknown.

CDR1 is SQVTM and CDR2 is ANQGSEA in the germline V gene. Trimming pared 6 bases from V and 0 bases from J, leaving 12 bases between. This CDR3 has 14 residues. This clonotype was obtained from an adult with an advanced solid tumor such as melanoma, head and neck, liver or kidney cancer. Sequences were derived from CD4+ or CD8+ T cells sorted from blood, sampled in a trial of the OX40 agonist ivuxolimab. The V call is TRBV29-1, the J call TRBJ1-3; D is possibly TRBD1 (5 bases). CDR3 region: CSVGDGYSGNTIYF. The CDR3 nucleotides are TGCAGCGTGGGGGACGGTTACTCTGGAAACACCATATATTTT.